A selection of T cell receptor beta chains follows, all from one sample in a study of T cell changes during pregnancy in multiple sclerosis. Profiling relied on immunoSEQ multiplex PCR, and the TCRdb table lists in-frame clones only, not all of them. The sample contains approximately 39,000 clones, around 92% of which appear only once. Specimen: PBMCs (not recorded whether the cells were cultured). These receptors all stem from a female donor with multiple sclerosis, enrolled in a pregnancy study. Each CDR3 is given with its conserved first and last residue. Where a row states a size, it is once, few, many or the class of an expanded clone; other rows omit it.

CDR3 length: 15; J gene: TRBJ1-2; clone size: once; V gene: TRBV29-1; CDR3 protein: CSLVLRDRYDYGYTF
CDR3 length: 14; J gene: TRBJ1-3; clone size: -; V gene: TRBV30; CDR3 protein: CAWNGLDGGNTIYF
CDR3 length: 14; J gene: TRBJ1-1; clone size: -; V gene: TRBV4-1; CDR3 protein: CASSDKLRVTEAFF
CDR3 length: 12; J gene: TRBJ2-3; clone size: -; V gene: TRBV7-3; CDR3 protein: CASSLSTDTQYF
CDR3 length: 14; J gene: TRBJ2-7; clone size: -; V gene: TRBV2; CDR3 protein: CASSAAGGSYEQYF
CDR3 length: 11; J gene: TRBJ1-5; clone size: -; V gene: TRBV7-6; CDR3 protein: CASSFNQPQHF
CDR3 length: 13; J gene: TRBJ2-1; clone size: -; V gene: TRBV29-1; CDR3 protein: CSVERISYNEQFF
CDR3 length: 16; J gene: TRBJ2-2; clone size: -; V gene: TRBV18; CDR3 protein: CASSPYPSGNTGELFF
CDR3 length: 14; J gene: TRBJ2-7; clone size: -; V gene: TRBV5-1; CDR3 protein: CASSLGLRGNEQYF
CDR3 length: 15; J gene: TRBJ2-5; clone size: -; V gene: TRBV11-3; CDR3 protein: CASSLDGGMGETQYF
CDR3 length: 17; J gene: TRBJ2-3; clone size: -; V gene: TRBV9; CDR3 protein: CASSPRSGRDVADTQYF
CDR3 length: 19; J gene: TRBJ2-3; clone size: -; V gene: TRBV18; CDR3 protein: CASSPPLEIARTSTDTQYF
CDR3 length: 16; J gene: TRBJ2-3; clone size: once; V gene: TRBV5-1; CDR3 protein: CASSFLPSGEGDTQYF
CDR3 length: 16; J gene: TRBJ2-3; clone size: -; V gene: TRBV13; CDR3 protein: CASSLGGGTNTDTQYF
CDR3 length: 15; J gene: TRBJ2-1; clone size: -; V gene: TRBV6-1; CDR3 protein: CASSEEDSAYNEQFF
CDR3 length: 16; J gene: TRBJ2-1; clone size: once; V gene: TRBV9; CDR3 protein: CASSVVGTSGYNEQFF
CDR3 length: 16; J gene: TRBJ2-2; clone size: once; V gene: TRBV12-5; CDR3 protein: CASGLVLGQLTGELFF
CDR3 length: 12; J gene: TRBJ1-5; clone size: -; V gene: TRBV28; CDR3 protein: CASRTGNQPQHF
CDR3 length: 15; J gene: TRBJ2-1; clone size: once; V gene: TRBV9; CDR3 protein: CASSVGLAGAYEQFF
CDR3 length: 15; J gene: TRBJ2-2; clone size: -; V gene: TRBV2; CDR3 protein: CASSASAANTGELFF
CDR3 length: 16; J gene: TRBJ1-1; clone size: -; V gene: TRBV5-1; CDR3 protein: CASSPGQGIANTEAFF
CDR3 length: 14; J gene: TRBJ1-5; clone size: -; V gene: TRBV28; CDR3 protein: CASLRDRGNQPQHF
CDR3 length: 15; J gene: TRBJ2-3; clone size: -; V gene: TRBV6-1; CDR3 protein: CASSRDFSSTDTQYF
CDR3 length: 12; J gene: TRBJ1-2; clone size: -; V gene: TRBV28; CDR3 protein: CASSLQGYGYTF
CDR3 length: 14; J gene: TRBJ2-5; clone size: -; V gene: TRBV18; CDR3 protein: CASSPSRGIETQYF
CDR3 length: 17; J gene: TRBJ1-2; clone size: once; V gene: TRBV10-3; CDR3 protein: CAISALSPGSNSYGYTF
CDR3 length: 12; J gene: TRBJ1-5; clone size: -; V gene: TRBV6-4; CDR3 protein: CASSVPSGAATF
CDR3 length: 13; J gene: TRBJ2-7; clone size: once; V gene: TRBV29-1; CDR3 protein: CSVTRDSAYEQYF
CDR3 length: 15; J gene: TRBJ2-7; clone size: -; V gene: TRBV6-5; CDR3 protein: CASSYFGTGGDEQYF
CDR3 length: 11; J gene: TRBJ2-1; clone size: -; V gene: TRBV7-9; CDR3 protein: CASSFSYEQFF
CDR3 length: 18; J gene: TRBJ1-4; clone size: -; V gene: TRBV14; CDR3 protein: CASSQDPYLGEDGEKLFF
CDR3 length: 12; J gene: TRBJ2-5; clone size: once; V gene: TRBV5-1; CDR3 protein: CASSLAQETQYF
CDR3 length: 16; J gene: TRBJ2-7; clone size: -; V gene: TRBV5-6; CDR3 protein: CASSPNLGQGAVEQYF
CDR3 length: 14; J gene: TRBJ1-3; clone size: -; V gene: TRBV7-9; CDR3 protein: CASSLEQGGNTIYF
CDR3 length: 14; J gene: TRBJ2-7; clone size: -; V gene: TRBV4-1; CDR3 protein: CASSQRDGPYEQYF
CDR3 length: 14; J gene: TRBJ2-3; clone size: -; V gene: TRBV9; CDR3 protein: CASSAGGDTDTQYF
CDR3 length: 18; J gene: TRBJ2-3; clone size: -; V gene: TRBV11-2; CDR3 protein: CASSLDLFTPMGADTQYF
CDR3 length: 13; J gene: TRBJ2-7; clone size: -; V gene: TRBV29-1; CDR3 protein: CSVLQGGIYEQYF
CDR3 length: 15; J gene: TRBJ1-1; clone size: -; V gene: TRBV6-6; CDR3 protein: CASKNGDRGIWEAFF
CDR3 length: 12; J gene: TRBJ2-7; clone size: -; V gene: TRBV29-1; CDR3 protein: CSVSGTGREQYF
CDR3 length: 14; J gene: TRBJ1-5; clone size: -; V gene: TRBV2; CDR3 protein: CASSVQVSNQPQHF